Listed here is a single T cell receptor beta chain. This clone's antigen is unknown. It has no much larger one-base neighbor in the sample; base qualities were not kept. The sample comes from a study of cytomegalovirus exposure and HLA in healthy donors (dated by TCRdb to 2016 to 2017). Concerning the study at large: An earlier analysis of fewer than 750 of the donors reported over 250 Gb of sequence data and 117 million unique TCR beta sequences obtained from about 180 million T cells. Roughly 300 gigabases of sequencing data and 70 million to 100 million unique TCR sequences were included in an early release covering roughly 600 HLA-typed donors. Of the approximately 370 genotyped donors, less than 90% were placed in the genetic ancestry cluster associated with self-reported Caucasian donors. The study aimed to test whether cataloging public T cell receptors could reveal signatures of past pathogen exposure. The study used immunosequencing to profile the T cell repertoires of 666 subjects and linked those repertoires to cytomegalovirus serostatus. A separate validation cohort of approximately 120 different subjects was used in addition to the roughly 720-subject first cohort. High-throughput TCR immunosequencing, statistical association of individual TCRs with disease status, and machine learning were combined to predict cytomegalovirus infection status. In a later analysis, previously published TCR beta repertoires from several hundred donors were re-analyzed and high-resolution HLA genotyping was added so that TCR occurrence patterns could be studied. Rather than drawing on any new phenotypic data, the later analysis identified candidate immune exposures from TCR beta sequences and the way those sequences occurred across donors. An earlier analysis of nearly 600 of the donors applied high-throughput TCR beta sequencing to assess whether each TCR beta V gene segment acted as functional or pseudogenic. Alongside the repertoire data, information on donor age, sex, ethnicity and CMV serostatus was compiled. In a later genetic analysis, genome-wide SNP genotypes for about 55% of the roughly 670 donors were used, and that subset was treated as a discovery cohort. All discovery cohort repertoires had been generated using a single sequencing platform. HLA typing covered class I and class II loci at four-digit resolution. Typing coverage differed by locus: A, B, C, DRB1 and DQB1 were typed in roughly 620-630 donors, DQA1 in roughly 510, DPA1 in 600 to 610, and DPB1 in around 490. Because of strong linkage in the cohort, five DR-DQ haplotypes were treated as single units for association and clustering. Across some 400 genotyped donors of the cohort, an average of about 250,000 unique TCR beta nucleotide sequences per donor were sequenced, and about a sixth of those sequences were non-productive.

The cohort consisted of 600 to 750 healthy bone marrow donors. Cohort members were all nominally healthy when sampled, although unrecorded immune exposures were likely present. The donor was CMV seronegative and belonged to the group of 350 or so seronegative cohort members. Every donor gave a peripheral blood sample, and the peripheral blood mononuclear cells from that sample were used for TCR beta sequencing. Genomic DNA extraction from the blood cell samples was performed with the Qiagen DNeasy Blood Extraction Kit. General conclusions and limits of the study: In a later analysis, some 17,000 TCR beta sequences were associated with specific HLA alleles at a false discovery rate of 0.05. Because counts were too low, roughly 16 rarely observed V segments, including chromosome 9 orphons, were excluded from the earlier analysis of around 590 of the donors. Immune exposure information for the cohort was limited to CMV serostatus. The classifier was reported to diagnose cytomegalovirus status with high specificity and sensitivity in both the original and validation cohorts. It was suggested by the authors that the approach could potentially be generalized to other disease states and immunological phenotypes. In a later analysis, the rate of TCR association differed among HLA loci, with DRB1 alleles having the most associated TCRs and HLA-C alleles having the fewest. The 87-base-pair reads could not distinguish some IMGT-functional V segments, including TRBV6-2 and TRBV6-3, so those segments were excluded. Linkage disequilibrium might explain the correlated functional status among segregating V segments, but an unknown experimental factor could not be ruled out. A later analysis reported that several top co-occurrence clusters appeared linked to parvovirus B19, influenza, CMV and Epstein-Barr virus. In a later analysis, HLA-associated TCR beta chains showed more clonal expansion and lower generation probabilities than non-associated chains that were equally common. Because HLA typing was unavailable for some donors at each locus, only the typed subset was used in association tests. In a later genetic analysis, fewer N-insertions in productive TCRs were reported among donors in an Asian-associated ancestry cluster than the roughly 670-donor mean. Most TCR sequences were seen in very few donors, while some public TCRs were found in many individuals. Presence/absence analyses assumed roughly uniform sequencing depth across donors, an assumption that may not hold. In this cohort, only TCR beta chains were sequenced, and detectable features were limited by the absence of alpha or paired-chain data. A further reported finding was that TCR beta sequences accurately predicted the HLA-A and HLA-B alleles for most subjects in the first cohort. A cluster of highly shared sequence variants was judged likely to represent a technical artifact of the sequencing pipeline. A few of the identified cytomegalovirus-associated TCR beta chains were confirmed in vitro to be specific for cytomegalovirus antigens. The study gave a list of over 150 TCR beta chains associated with cytomegalovirus. A later analysis found that most CMV-associated TCR beta chains appeared HLA-restricted, with HLA associations seemingly driven largely by CMV exposure. In an earlier analysis of fewer than 700 of the donors, most TCR beta V segments appeared in productive rearrangements about 90% or about 30% of the time, broadly matching IMGT annotations. Assigning TCR associations to individual alleles was difficult when HLA alleles, especially DR and DQ, strongly co-occurred. V-gene and J-gene trimming of TCR beta chains was associated with a missense DCLRE1C variant in a later genetic analysis, and the association was replicated in an independent cohort.

In the germline V gene (reference sequence), CDR1 corresponds to GTSNPN and CDR2 to SVGIG. Spanning cysteine to phenylalanine, the CDR3 consists of 13 amino acids. The only DNA kept is the CDR3, 39 bases in frame from the first base. Trimming costs V 4 bases and J 2 bases, and their ends lie 11 bases apart. Libraries were constructed by the immunoSEQ multiplex PCR assay. A mixture of 60 forward primers for TCR Vbeta segments and 13 reverse primers for TCR Jbeta segments was used in the multiplex PCR. A multiplex PCR assay on genomic DNA amplified the CDR3 region of rearranged TCR beta genes. On the Illumina HiSeq System, the amplified TCR beta libraries were sequenced as 87-base-pair reads. As for the original processing: A later analysis tallied 80 million to 95 million unique TCR beta chains across the 666 repertoires, and about 12 million of those chains were shared by two or more donors. Raw reads were error-corrected and collapsed into unique sequences by a nearest-neighbor algorithm in which closely related sequences were merged to remove PCR and sequencing errors. V, D and J gene segments were assigned by aligning CDR3 sequences to IMGT reference sequences. For a sequence to be retained, a match of at least six nucleotides to both a V gene segment and a J gene segment was required. A rearrangement was called productive if the CDR3 had no stop codons and remained in frame with V and J, and every other rearrangement was called non-productive. Following IMGT convention, CDR3 was defined as the stretch from the second conserved V-encoded cysteine up to the conserved J-encoded phenylalanine. The earlier analysis of about 610 of the donors excluded sequences that lacked an unambiguous match to a single V gene segment. In an earlier analysis of almost 600 of the donors, a V segment was called functional when productive rearrangements were above 56.7%, and segregating when the standard deviation between donors exceeded 5%. To diagnose cytomegalovirus status from the catalog of TCR beta chain sequences, a statistical classification framework was built. A later analysis assigned V and J genes by comparing TCR nucleotide sequences with IMGT/GENE-DB human TR gene sequences. Using the TCRdist pipeline, a later analysis assigned CDR3 sequences along with most-parsimonious VDJ recombination scenarios. In a later analysis, every TCR beta chain was defined by the combination of its CDR3 amino acid sequence and its V-gene family, and reads without a unique V-gene family were dropped. As a way to deal with suspected cross-contamination and a sequencing artifact, a later analysis dropped hundreds of nucleotide sequences that were highly shared and had low generation probability. In a later analysis, a clonal expansion index for each public chain was calculated from normalized within-repertoire ranks of inferred template counts. A later analysis computed generation probabilities with a VDJ recombination model fitted to out-of-frame rearrangements, and checked the results against IGoR. A later analysis scored TCR-TCR, TCR-HLA and TCR-CMV co-occurrence with hypergeometric tests, applying a repertoire-size bias correction to TCR pairs. In a later analysis, false discovery rates were estimated by permuting HLA or CMV assignments 20 times. A later analysis grouped co-occurring TCRs with DBSCAN, adding TCRdist sequence similarity when clustering within HLA-allele-positive subsets. For co-occurrence clustering, repertoires with fewer than 30,000 or more than 120,000 public chains were excluded, along with 4 to 6 repertoires with anomalous nucleotide sharing. Not all clones reach the TCRdb copy of this immuneACCESS table, which keeps in-frame sequences only. Checked studies attribute under half of the gap to unresolved V genes and leave the rest unexplained. Clone size and V and J calls were adopted from that table, with D and trimming inferred from the DNA. Across this sample there are some 130,000 clones, with about 76% seen only once. 3.1% of the sample comes from the top ten.

Sequencing was carried out using PBMCs. The clonotype originates from a female donor in good health and CMV-seronegative. The rearrangement joined TRBV30 to TRBJ1-2, with the D gene call left open. CDR3 reads: CAWTSTGNYGYTF. The DNA reads as follows: TGTGCCTGGACCTCAACCGGGAACTATGGCTACACCTTC.